The 6 T cell receptor beta chains given below trace back to one sample, sequenced in a study of CD8 T cells in Susac syndrome. With random hexamers, 0.5 to 1 ug RNA was reverse transcribed. MiXCR, applied by TCRdb to the immunoSEQ multiplex PCR reads, yields one record per CDR3 protein. The data show approximately 190,000 distinct CDR3 sequences, roughly 90% seen once. Input material: CD4+ T cells from PBMCs. These TCRs come from a human donor with Susac syndrome.

The chain employs TRBV5-5 and TRBJ2-2, with 11 bases lining up with TRBD1. The CDR3 is 14 residues long. Per germline, CDR1 SGHKS and CDR2 YYEKEE (reference sequence). V lost 4 bases to trimming and J lost 7 bases; unmatched junction nucleotides: 3. This CDR3 reads CASSTGTGGGELFF. CDR3 in DNA: TGTGCCAGCAGCACCGGGACAGGGGGCGGGGAGCTGTTTTTT.

As regards this clonotype: One junction end disagrees with the germline gene, perhaps due to a read error. The chain uses TRBV18 and TRBJ1-1; D possibly corresponds to TRBD1 (5 bases). CDR3 size: 13 residues. Per germline, CDR1 KGHSH and CDR2 LQKENI. The CDR3 DNA follows: TGTGCCAGCTCACCAAACAGGTACACTGAAGCCTTCTTT. Residues: CASSPNRYTEAFF.

The chain carries TRBV3-1 and TRBJ2-6, with 8 bases identical to TRBD1. V shed 1 base and J 4 bases; nucleotides not matched to a gene: 3. Germline-derived CDR1 and CDR2 are LGHDT and YNNKEL (reference sequence). This CDR3 spans 16 amino acids. In DNA, the CDR3 is TGTGCCAGCAGCCAAGGGACAGGGCTCGGGGCCAACGTCCTGACTTTC. As protein: CASSQGTGLGANVLTF.

The rearrangement links TRBV12-3 or TRBV12-4 to TRBJ1-5; 12 nucleotides align to TRBD1. The CDR3 runs to 16 residues. J lost 4 bases, V lost 6 bases, and 7 bases had no gene match. The CDR3 DNA sequence: TGTGCCAGCAGCCCCCCGGGACAGGGGGCTAATCAGCCCCAGCATTTT. This codes for CASSPPGQGANQPQHF.

The gene calls are TRBV7-9 and TRBJ1-5; D uncertain. CDR1 and CDR2 (germline): SEHNR, FQNEAQ (reference sequence). This CDR3 has 17 residues. With 5 bases removed from V and 3 bases from J, the gap between germline ends came to 20 bases. The CDR3 is CASSRYPSRLDNQPQHF. In DNA, the CDR3 is TGTGCCAGCAGCCGTTACCCGAGCCGGCTAGACAATCAGCCCCAGCATTTT. Full variable domain (rest looked up from reference TRBV7-9 and TRBJ1-5): DTGVSQNPRHKITKRGQNVTFRCDPISEHNRLYWYRQTLGQGPEFLTYFQNEAQLEKSRLLSDRFSAERPKGSFSTLEIQRTEQGDSAMYLCASSRYPSRLDNQPQHFGDGTRLSIL.

This clonotype was seen a handful of times. The CDR3 DNA reads as TGTGCCAGCAGCTTATCAGGGGGACCCCACGAGCAGTACTTC. Amino acids: CASSLSGGPHEQYF. The V and J genes are TRBV11-3 and TRBJ2-7; 7 nucleotides agree with TRBD1. From germline, CDR1 is SGHNT and CDR2 YENEEA. V lost 2 bases to trimming and J lost 5 bases; unmatched junction nucleotides: 6. The length of the CDR3 is 14 residues.